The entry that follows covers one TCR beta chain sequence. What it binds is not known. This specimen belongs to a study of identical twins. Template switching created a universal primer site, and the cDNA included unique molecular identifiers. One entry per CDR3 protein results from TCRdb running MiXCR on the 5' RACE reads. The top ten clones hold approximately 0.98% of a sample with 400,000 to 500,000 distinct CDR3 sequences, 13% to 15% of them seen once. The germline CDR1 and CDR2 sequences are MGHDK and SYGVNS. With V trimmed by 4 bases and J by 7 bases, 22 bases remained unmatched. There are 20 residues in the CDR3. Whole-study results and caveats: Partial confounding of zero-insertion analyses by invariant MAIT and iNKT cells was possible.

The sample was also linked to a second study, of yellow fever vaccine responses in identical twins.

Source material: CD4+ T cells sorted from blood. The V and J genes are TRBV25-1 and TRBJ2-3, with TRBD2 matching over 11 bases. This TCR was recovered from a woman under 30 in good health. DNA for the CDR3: TGTGCCAGCAGTGCCCCGCAGGGGTGGATACTAGCGGGAGAGCTCCATACGCAGTATTTT. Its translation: CASSAPQGWILAGELHTQYF.